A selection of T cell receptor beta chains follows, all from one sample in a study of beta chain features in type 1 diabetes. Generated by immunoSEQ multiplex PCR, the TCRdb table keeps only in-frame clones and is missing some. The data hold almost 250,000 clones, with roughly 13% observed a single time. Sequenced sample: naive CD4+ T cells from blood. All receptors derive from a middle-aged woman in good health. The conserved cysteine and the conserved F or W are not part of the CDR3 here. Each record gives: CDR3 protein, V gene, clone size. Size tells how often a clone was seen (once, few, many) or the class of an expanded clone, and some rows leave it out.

cdr3_aa: ASSQGGLGTEAF; v_call: TRBV25-1; clone_size: NA
cdr3_aa: ASRGPMTYEQY; v_call: TRBV2; clone_size: few
cdr3_aa: ASSVGILSTDTQY; v_call: TRBV9; clone_size: NA
cdr3_aa: ASSALLPAGNTIY; v_call: TRBV27; clone_size: NA
cdr3_aa: ASSSPGGLAGGNEQF; v_call: TRBV7-2; clone_size: few
cdr3_aa: ASSMGQGSTDTQY; v_call: TRBV19; clone_size: NA
cdr3_aa: ASSLVGGSEFNEQF; v_call: TRBV7-9; clone_size: few
cdr3_aa: ASSLVGLAGPVSGELF; v_call: TRBV5-4; clone_size: few
cdr3_aa: ASSPRAYGYT; v_call: TRBV28; clone_size: NA
cdr3_aa: ASRHAGGTADTQY; v_call: TRBV6-5; clone_size: NA
cdr3_aa: ASRDTSGVINEQF; v_call: TRBV2; clone_size: few
cdr3_aa: ASRRGTGSYGNTIY; v_call: TRBV19; clone_size: NA
cdr3_aa: ASSIPSGGANEQF; v_call: TRBV19; clone_size: few
cdr3_aa: ASSDSRGEPQH; v_call: TRBV18; clone_size: NA
cdr3_aa: ASGDWGDSPLH; v_call: TRBV6-5; clone_size: NA
cdr3_aa: ASRGLEETQY; v_call: TRBV2; clone_size: NA
cdr3_aa: PSSPRQGSDEKLF; v_call: TRBV18; clone_size: NA
cdr3_aa: SVGVSQRAYTGELF; v_call: TRBV29-1; clone_size: NA